The 25 T cell receptor beta chains given below trace back to one sample, sequenced in a study of T cell changes during pregnancy in multiple sclerosis. Only in-frame clones appear in the TCRdb table, and some are missing; sequencing was by immunoSEQ multiplex PCR. The data hold some 85,000 clones, with over 90% observed a single time. Source: peripheral blood, taken in the second trimester of pregnancy. Every receptor here comes from a female donor with multiple sclerosis, enrolled in a pregnancy study.

CDR3 sequence: CASSSGQGFSGVNYEQYF. The CDR3 DNA is TGCGCCAGCAGCTCAGGACAGGGTTTTTCGGGGGTTAACTACGAGCAGTACTTC. The chain couples TRBV5-1 to TRBJ2-7; 8 bases fit TRBD1. The CDR3 has 18 amino acids. Germline CDR1 is SGHRS and CDR2 is YFSETQ. V lost 3 bases and J lost 3; bases outside the gene matches: 17.

The CDR3 loop reads CASSLGQGKGYTF. In DNA, the CDR3 is TGTGCCAGCAGCTTAGGACAGGGGAAAGGCTACACCTTC. The gene calls are TRBV7-8 and TRBJ1-2; TRBD1 aligns across 8 bases. V dropped 1 base and J dropped 8; count of bases not matched to a gene: 3. This CDR3 is 13 amino acids long. Per germline, CDR1 SGHVS and CDR2 FQNEAQ.

V and J are TRBV18 and TRBJ1-2; 11 positions match TRBD1. The V gene's germline CDR1 is KGHSH and CDR2 LQKENI. The CDR3 is made up of 18 amino acids. V lost 0 bases and J lost 4; bases outside the gene matches: 10. DNA for the CDR3: TGTGCCAGCTCACCACCGTTGAGGACAGGGGGCGCTGGCTATGGCTACACCTTC. As protein: CASSPPLRTGGAGYGYTF.

This chain joins TRBV18 and TRBJ1-3; the D gene is possibly TRBD1 (6 bases). The CDR3 spans 16 residues. V was trimmed by 1 base and J by 3 bases, leaving 13 bases between them. Germline V gene sequence: CDR1 KGHSH, CDR2 LQKENI. CDR3 DNA sequence: TGTGCCAGCTCACCACTTCAAGGGGGTTTTGGAAACACCATATATTTT. Residues: CASSPLQGGFGNTIYF.

In DNA form, the CDR3 reads TGTGCCAGTAGTCAACAGTCCTCTGGCTACACCTTC. It codes for CASSQQSSGYTF. The chain couples TRBV19 to TRBJ1-2, with D unclear. Between the trimmed V and J ends, which lost 5 bases and 7 bases, there was a span of 11 bases. Germline CDR1 LNHDA, CDR2 SQIVND (reference sequence). The CDR3 is made up of 12 amino acids.

This chain joins TRBV5-1 and TRBJ2-5, with a tentative D call TRBD1 (5 bases). V was cut by 0 bases and J by 2 bases, with 11 bases left in between. The germline V gene encodes CDR1 SGHRS and CDR2 YFSETQ. The CDR3 is made up of 15 amino acids. CDR3 nucleotides: TGCGCCAGCAGCTTGGTTTGGCGGACACAAGAGACCCAGTACTTC. Residues: CASSLVWRTQETQYF. Full variable domain (remainder filled in from reference TRBV5-1 and TRBJ2-5): KAGVTQTPRYLIKTRGQQVTLSCSPISGHRSVSWYQQTPGQGLQFLFEYFSETQRNKGNFPGRFSGRQFSNSRSEMNVSTLELGDSALYLCASSLVWRTQETQYFGPGTRLLVL.

The J gene is TRBJ2-7, the V gene TRBV11-2, with 7 bases matching TRBD1. The ends lost 5 bases at V and 5 bases at J; junction bases unmatched: 6. Germline V gene data show CDR1 as SGHAT and CDR2 as FQNNGV. The CDR3 covers 13 residues. CDR3 in DNA: TGTGCCAGCAGCGCGGACAGGATTGACGAGCAGTACTTC. Amino acid sequence: CASSADRIDEQYF.

This chain uses TRBV5-1 with TRBJ1-2, with D hard to call. The CDR3 sequence is 12 residues long. Germline V gene data show CDR1 as SGHRS and CDR2 as YFSETQ. V was cut by 3 bases and J by 10 bases, with 13 bases left in between. The CDR3 DNA follows: TGCGCCAGCAGCTCGACCGGGAGCTTCTACACCTTC. Translation gives CASSSTGSFYTF.

V gene TRBV19 combines with J gene TRBJ2-3, with 7 bases matching TRBD2. V gave up 5 bases and J gave up 4 bases; unmatched junction bases: 15. Germline assignment: CDR1 LNHDA and CDR2 SQIVND (reference sequence). This CDR3 region has 17 residues. The DNA of the CDR3 is TGTGCCAGTAGTCCGCCGGGACTACGTTTAGCCCCAGATACGCAGTATTTT. Translation gives CASSPPGLRLAPDTQYF.

The chain combines TRBV27 with TRBJ2-3; 9 bases match TRBD1. The CDR3 has 16 residues. The J segment lost 3 bases and the V segment lost 5 bases, leaving 9 bases of the junction unmatched. CDR1 MNHEY and CDR2 SMNVEV come from the germline V gene (reference sequence). CDR3 in amino acids: CASSPLLTGGTDTQYF. The CDR3 DNA follows: TGTGCCAGCAGTCCACTATTGACAGGGGGAACAGATACGCAGTATTTT.

Written as DNA, the CDR3 is TGTGCCAGCAAGGGGGGGGACGGGGGGAAAAACATTCAGTACTTC. This codes for CASKGGDGGKNIQYF. The gene calls are TRBV2 and TRBJ2-4; possible D gene TRBD2, 7 bases. CDR1 and CDR2 from the germline V gene are SNHLY and FYNNEI. Between the trimmed V and J ends, which lost 7 bases and 4 bases, there was a span of 17 bases. The CDR3 has 15 residues.

The chain employs TRBV7-8 and TRBJ1-5; D remains ambiguous. This CDR3 comprises 15 residues. The germline gives CDR1 SGHVS, CDR2 FQNEAQ. With 2 bases removed from V and 5 bases from J, the gap between germline ends came to 13 bases. The CDR3 DNA follows: TGTGCCAGCAGCTTATTCTCTCAGGAGGATCAGCCCCAGCATTTT. Encoded protein: CASSLFSQEDQPQHF.

This chain uses TRBV7-8 with TRBJ1-1; 7 nucleotides agree with TRBD1. The CDR3 contains 15 residues. Germline CDR1 is SGHVS and CDR2 is FQNEAQ. V lost 5 bases to trimming and J lost 6 bases; unmatched junction nucleotides: 12. CDR3 DNA: TGTGCCAGCAGCATGACGACAGGGCGCAGTTCTGAAGCTTTCTTT. This sequence encodes CASSMTTGRSSEAFF. Together with reference TRBV7-8 and TRBJ1-1, the CDR3 gives the full variable domain: GAGVSQSPRYKVAKRGQDVALRCDPISGHVSLFWYQQALGQGPEFLTYFQNEAQLDKSGLPSDRFFAERPEGSVSTLKIQRTQQEDSAVYLCASSMTTGRSSEAFFGQGTRLTVV.

The V call is TRBV6-1, the J call TRBJ2-7, with D possibly TRBD2 on 6 matching bases. Germline loops: CDR1 MNHNS, CDR2 SASEGT. The V end was cut by 4 bases, the J end by 1 base, with 11 bases between. There are 14 residues in the CDR3. The CDR3 loop reads CASSGGDGSYEQYF. Here the CDR3 DNA reads TGTGCCAGCAGTGGGGGGGACGGATCCTACGAGCAGTACTTC.

The V call is TRBV14, the J call TRBJ1-1; D is undetermined. The CDR3 is 15 amino acids. V was shortened by 1 base and J by 1 base, with 10 bases between the two germline ends. Germline lookup yields CDR1 SGHDN and CDR2 FVKESK. CDR3 nucleotide sequence: TGTGCCAGCAGCCAAGGCCCGGGTACGAACACTGAAGCTTTCTTT. This sequence encodes CASSQGPGTNTEAFF.

The V and J genes are TRBV27 and TRBJ1-4, with D possibly matching TRBD1 (6 bases). CDR1 and CDR2 (germline): MNHEY, SMNVEV (reference sequence). Trimming shortened V by 6 bases and J by 1 base, and 15 bases separated the two germline ends. This CDR3 is built from 16 residues. CDR3 bases: TGTGCCAGCAGCACCACAGGGTGGGAAACTAATGAAAAACTGTTTTTT. Its translation: CASSTTGWETNEKLFF.

CDR3 in amino acids: CASSGIDRSDQPQHF. CDR3 in DNA: TGTGCCAGCAGTGGAATTGACAGGTCGGATCAGCCCCAGCATTTT. This chain links TRBV28 with TRBJ1-5; TRBD1 might be the D (6 bases). Germline CDR1 is MDHEN and CDR2 is SYDVKM. CDR3 size: 15 residues. V was clipped by 5 bases and J by 5 bases, with 16 bases between them.

The chain carries TRBV30 and TRBJ2-7; 7 bases agree with TRBD2. Germline lookup yields CDR1 GTSNPN and CDR2 SVGIG (reference sequence). The CDR3 contains 11 residues. With 4 bases clipped from V and 6 bases from J, the junction kept 3 bases outside the gene matches. CDR3 residues: CAWKAGLEQYF. The CDR3 nucleotides read TGTGCCTGGAAAGCGGGACTCGAGCAGTACTTC.

This chain connects TRBV7-9 to TRBJ2-7, with TRBD2 matching over 7 bases. This CDR3 has 15 amino acids. V gave up 5 bases and J gave up 2 bases; unmatched junction bases: 9. In germline, CDR1 is SEHNR, CDR2 FQNEAQ (reference sequence). CDR3 sequence: CASSTPGGSAYEQYF. The CDR3 DNA reads as TGTGCCAGCAGCACGCCTGGCGGGAGCGCCTACGAGCAGTACTTC. Full variable domain (missing parts from reference TRBV7-9 and TRBJ2-7): DTGVSQNPRHKITKRGQNVTFRCDPISEHNRLYWYRQTLGQGPEFLTYFQNEAQLEKSRLLSDRFSAERPKGSFSTLEIQRTEQGDSAMYLCASSTPGGSAYEQYFGPGTRLTVT.

The chain carries TRBV30 and TRBJ2-7; the D gene is possibly TRBD2 (5 bases). V lost 2 bases and J lost 0, with 5 bases in between. The CDR3 has 12 amino acids. Germline CDR1 and CDR2: GTSNPN and SVGIG (reference sequence). The DNA for the CDR3 is TGTGCCTGGAGTCGGGGCTCCTACGAGCAGTACTTC. Encoded protein: CAWSRGSYEQYF.

The genes are TRBV30 and TRBJ2-7; D gene uncertain. V lost 3 bases to trimming and J lost 9 bases, with 24 bases between them. The CDR3 has 15 amino acids. Germline lookup yields CDR1 GTSNPN and CDR2 SVGIG (reference sequence). The CDR3 nucleotides read TGTGCCTGGAGCTTGAGATTACCTGAGGCCAGAGGGCAGTACTTC. Translating gives CAWSLRLPEARGQYF.

The chain recombines TRBV19 with TRBJ1-3, with 7 bases fitting TRBD1. Germline-derived CDR1 and CDR2 are LNHDA and SQIVND (reference sequence). The CDR3 covers 15 residues. The ends lost 3 bases at V and 2 bases at J; junction bases unmatched: 4. CDR3 in DNA: TGTGCCAGTAGTATCGGGACAGTGCCTGGAAACACCATATATTTT. Its translation: CASSIGTVPGNTIYF.

This sequence joins TRBV6-4 and TRBJ1-1, with 7 bases lining up with TRBD1. CDR1 is MRHNA and CDR2 is SNTAGT in the germline V gene. This CDR3 contains 13 residues. V gave up 6 bases and J gave up 8 bases; unmatched junction bases: 9. CDR3 residues: CASSRDQQGEAFF. The CDR3 bases are TGTGCCAGCAGCAGGGATCAACAGGGGGAAGCTTTCTTT.

This clone showed up many times. V gene TRBV25-1 combines with J gene TRBJ1-1; D call uncertain. Germline V gene sequence: CDR1 MGHDK, CDR2 SYGVNS. With 7 bases removed from V and 4 bases from J, the gap between germline ends came to 19 bases. The CDR3 totals 15 residues. CDR3 sequence (DNA): TGTGCCAGCATCGATCCTTTGGGAGGGATCACTGAAGCTTTCTTT. This codes for CASIDPLGGITEAFF.

This clone was found once. V and J are TRBV7-8 and TRBJ1-5; D not certain. Trimming pared 6 bases from V and 5 bases from J, leaving 14 bases between. The CDR3 is 14 residues long. CDR1 and CDR2 from the germline V gene are SGHVS and FQNEAQ. This CDR3 is CASSSAGRDQPQHF. DNA of the CDR3: TGTGCCAGCAGTTCAGCGGGGAGGGATCAGCCCCAGCATTTT.